The sequence of this T cell receptor beta chain was determined in a study of human T cells and chemical hapten exposure. Study results and caveats: Counts of TCRs above 1 in 1000 frequency stayed unchanged with DPC sensitization.

CDR1 and CDR2 (germline): SGHTA, FQGNSA. CDR3 length equals 13 residues. Between the trimmed V and J ends, which lost 5 bases and 6 bases, there was a span of 11 bases. The time point is: patch test 1, 2 weeks after DPC sensitization. Treatment defined: therapeutic diphenylcyclopropenone sensitization with weekly scalp DPC. Extraction of total RNA was performed on unfractionated whole blood. Within the library, unique molecular identifiers were attached to each individual cDNA molecule. Via MiXCR, TCRdb re-called the RACE reads, giving one row per CDR3 protein. The sample contains fewer than 130,000 distinct CDR3 sequences, about 11% of which appear only once. This clonotype was seen many times. Its antigen remains unknown.

This TCR derives from a woman aged 40 to 49 with alopecia areata. Some clones in this sample may be carry-over from other donors' samples. Specimen: whole blood, collected in connection with sensitization to the hapten diphenylcyclopropenone (DPC). This chain links TRBV7-2 with TRBJ1-5; D ambiguous. The CDR3 protein is CASSDGFLQPQHF. In DNA, the CDR3 is TGTGCCAGCAGCGACGGATTCCTTCAGCCCCAGCATTTT.